This T cell receptor (beta chain) was identified during a study of early T cells in non-severe SARS-CoV-2 infection. Across the study: Sequencing input comprised bulk RNA from unsorted whole blood; chain pairing was not available. Study results and limitations: Database matching using VDJdb favored anti-spike CD8 responses, with private and CD4 specificities left missing.

Each cDNA molecule carried a unique molecular identifier. TCRdb called the 5' RACE reads again in MiXCR, with one record for every CDR3 protein. The table records more than 65,000 distinct CDR3 sequences, roughly 15% of them present only once. This clonotype was observed a few times. Its target is unknown. Germline V gives CDR1 SQVTM, CDR2 ANQGSEA. V shed 5 bases and J shed 0 bases, with 4 bases lying between them. This CDR3 is built from 11 residues. The V gene is TRBV29-1, the J gene TRBJ1-1; no definite D call. Sequencing used whole blood, obtained at baseline. This clonotype was obtained from an adult who was a healthcare worker with PCR-confirmed SARS-CoV-2 infection or an uninfected control (not recorded which). The CDR3 sequence is CSVRVNTEAFF. The CDR3 DNA is TGCAGCGTTAGGGTGAACACTGAAGCTTTCTTT.